This T cell receptor beta chain was documented in a study of T cell responses to AZD1222 COVID-19 vaccine. Produced via immunoSEQ multiplex PCR; TCRdb's table is partial and in-frame only. This sample has 100,000 to 150,000 clones, with roughly 90% found just once. V was cut by 6 bases and J by 0 bases, with 13 bases left in between. The CDR3 loop spans 15 amino acids. The germline V gene encodes CDR1 SGHRS and CDR2 YFSETQ. This clone is a singleton in its sample. This receptor was obtained from an adult in good health. The chain uses TRBV5-1 and TRBJ1-5; the D is unclear. Sample: peripheral blood, taken on day 0 of AZD1222 vaccination. CDR3 protein: CASKAEPYSNQPQHF. The DNA of the CDR3 is TGCGCCAGCAAGGCGGAACCTTATAGCAATCAGCCCCAGCATTTT.